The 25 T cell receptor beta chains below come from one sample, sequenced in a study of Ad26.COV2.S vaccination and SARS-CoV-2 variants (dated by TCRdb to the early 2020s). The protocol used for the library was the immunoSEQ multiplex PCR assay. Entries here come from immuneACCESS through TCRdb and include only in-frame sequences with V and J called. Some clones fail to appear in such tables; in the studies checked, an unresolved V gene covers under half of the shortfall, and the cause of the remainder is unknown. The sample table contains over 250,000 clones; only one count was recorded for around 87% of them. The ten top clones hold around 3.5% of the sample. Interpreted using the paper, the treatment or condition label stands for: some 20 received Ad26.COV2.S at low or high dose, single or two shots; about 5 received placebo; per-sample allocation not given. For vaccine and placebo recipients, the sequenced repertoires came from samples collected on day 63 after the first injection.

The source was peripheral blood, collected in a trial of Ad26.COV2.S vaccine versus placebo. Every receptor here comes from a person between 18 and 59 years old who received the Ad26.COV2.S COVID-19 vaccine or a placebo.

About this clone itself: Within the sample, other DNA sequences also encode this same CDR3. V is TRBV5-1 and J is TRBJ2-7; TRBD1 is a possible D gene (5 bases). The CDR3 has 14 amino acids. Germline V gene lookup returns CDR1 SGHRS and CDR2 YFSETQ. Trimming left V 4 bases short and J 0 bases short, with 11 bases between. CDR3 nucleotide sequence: TGCGCCAGCAGCCTGACAGCGAGCTCCTACGAGCAGTACTTC. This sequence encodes CASSLTASSYEQYF.

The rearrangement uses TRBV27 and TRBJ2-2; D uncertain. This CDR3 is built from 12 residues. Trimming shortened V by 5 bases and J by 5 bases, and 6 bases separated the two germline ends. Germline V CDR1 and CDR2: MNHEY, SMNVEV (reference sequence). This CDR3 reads CASSRQTGELFF. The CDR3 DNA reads TGTGCCAGCAGTCGCCAGACCGGGGAGCTGTTTTTT.

CDR3 in DNA: TGTGCTAGTGGTTTGGGCCTAGATGAAAAACTGTTTTTT. This sequence encodes CASGLGLDEKLFF. V and J are TRBV12-5 and TRBJ1-4; D is uncertain. Looked up from germline, CDR1 is LGHNT and CDR2 is FRNRAP. Deletions cut 1 base from V and 6 bases from J, with 6 bases between. CDR3 length: 13 residues.

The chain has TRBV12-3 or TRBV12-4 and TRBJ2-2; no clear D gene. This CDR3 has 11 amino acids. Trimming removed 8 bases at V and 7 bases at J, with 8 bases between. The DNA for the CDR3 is TGTGCCAGCGCCGAGTACGGGGAGCTGTTTTTT. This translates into CASAEYGELFF.

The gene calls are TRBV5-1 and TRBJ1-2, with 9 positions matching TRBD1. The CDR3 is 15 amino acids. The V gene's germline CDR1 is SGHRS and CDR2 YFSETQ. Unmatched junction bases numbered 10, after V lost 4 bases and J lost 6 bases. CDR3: CASSPSQGASDGYTF. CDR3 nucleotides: TGCGCCAGCAGCCCATCACAGGGGGCCTCTGATGGCTACACCTTC.

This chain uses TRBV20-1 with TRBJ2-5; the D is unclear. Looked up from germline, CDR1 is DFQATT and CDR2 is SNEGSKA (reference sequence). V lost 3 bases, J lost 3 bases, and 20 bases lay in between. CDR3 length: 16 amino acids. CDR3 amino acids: CSASGLNVIGEETQYF. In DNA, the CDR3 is TGCAGTGCTAGTGGGCTAAATGTCATCGGAGAAGAGACCCAGTACTTC.

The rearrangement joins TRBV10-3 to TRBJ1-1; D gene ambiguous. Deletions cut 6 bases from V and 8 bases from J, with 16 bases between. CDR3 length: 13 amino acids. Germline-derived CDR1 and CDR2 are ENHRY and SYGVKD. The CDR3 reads CAIRAGSGREAFF. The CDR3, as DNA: TGTGCCATCAGGGCGGGATCCGGGAGAGAAGCTTTCTTT.

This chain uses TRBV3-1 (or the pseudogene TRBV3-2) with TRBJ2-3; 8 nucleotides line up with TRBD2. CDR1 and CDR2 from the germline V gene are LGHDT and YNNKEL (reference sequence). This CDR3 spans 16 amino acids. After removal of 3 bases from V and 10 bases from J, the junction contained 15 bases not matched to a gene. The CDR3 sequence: CASSQEVAGSPLAQYF. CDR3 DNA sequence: TGTGCCAGCAGCCAGGAGGTAGCGGGATCCCCTTTGGCGCAGTATTTT.

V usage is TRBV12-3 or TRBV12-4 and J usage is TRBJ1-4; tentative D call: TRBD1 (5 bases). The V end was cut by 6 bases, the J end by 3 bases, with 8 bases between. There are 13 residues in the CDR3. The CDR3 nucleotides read TGTGCCAGCAGGACAGACCCTAATGAAAAACTGTTTTTT. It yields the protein CASRTDPNEKLFF.

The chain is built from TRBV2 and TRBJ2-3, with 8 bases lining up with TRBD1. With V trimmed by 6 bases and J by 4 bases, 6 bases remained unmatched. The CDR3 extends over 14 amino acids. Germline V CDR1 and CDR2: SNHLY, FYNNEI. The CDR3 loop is CASSGTGPPDTQYF. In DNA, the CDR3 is TGTGCCAGCAGCGGGACAGGCCCCCCAGATACGCAGTATTTT.

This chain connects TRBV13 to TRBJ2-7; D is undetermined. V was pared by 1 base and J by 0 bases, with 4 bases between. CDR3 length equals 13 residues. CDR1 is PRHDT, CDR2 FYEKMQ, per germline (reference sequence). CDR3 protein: CASSLVNSYEQYF. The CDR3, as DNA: TGTGCCAGCAGCTTAGTTAACTCCTACGAGCAGTACTTC.

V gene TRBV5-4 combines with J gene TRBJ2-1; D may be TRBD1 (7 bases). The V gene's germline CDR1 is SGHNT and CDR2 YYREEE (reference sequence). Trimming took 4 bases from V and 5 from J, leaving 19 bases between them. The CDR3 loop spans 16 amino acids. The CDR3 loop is CASSPGGQTINNEQFF. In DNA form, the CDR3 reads TGTGCCAGCAGCCCCGGGGGACAGACAATCAACAATGAGCAGTTCTTC.

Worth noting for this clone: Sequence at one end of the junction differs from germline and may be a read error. CDR3 region: CASSLDAGSSYEQYF. CDR3 nucleotides: TGTGCCAGCAGTTTAGATGCGGGGAGCTCCTACGAGCAGTACTTC. The chain employs TRBV11-3 and TRBJ2-7; weak D call: TRBD2 (6 bases). The CDR3 contains 15 residues. CDR1 and CDR2 (germline): SGHNT, YENEEA. The full variable domain, with the rest looked up from reference TRBV11-3 and TRBJ2-7, is EAGVVQSPRYKIIEKKQPVAFWCNPISGHNTLYWYLQNLGQGPELLIRYENEEAVDDSQLPKDRFSAERLKGVDSTLKIQPAELGDSAVYLCASSLDAGSSYEQYFGPGTRLTVT.

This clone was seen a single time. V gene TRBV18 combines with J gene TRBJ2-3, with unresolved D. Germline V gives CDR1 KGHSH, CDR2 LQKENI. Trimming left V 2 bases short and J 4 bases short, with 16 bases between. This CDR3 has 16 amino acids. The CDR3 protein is CASSPVRGSPPDTQYF. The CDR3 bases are TGTGCCAGCTCACCAGTCCGTGGCTCCCCCCCAGATACGCAGTATTTT.

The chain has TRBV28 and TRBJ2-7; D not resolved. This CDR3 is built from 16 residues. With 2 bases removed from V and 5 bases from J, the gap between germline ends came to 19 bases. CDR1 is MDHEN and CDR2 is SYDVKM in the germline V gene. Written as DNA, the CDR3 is TGTGCCAGCAGTTTACGAAACCCTCAGGTGCAGGACGAGCAGTACTTC. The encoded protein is CASSLRNPQVQDEQYF. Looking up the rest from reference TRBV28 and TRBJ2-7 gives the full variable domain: DVKVTQSSRYLVKRTGEKVFLECVQDMDHENMFWYRQDPGLGLRLIYFSYDVKMKEKGDIPEGYSVSREKKERFSLILESASTNQTSMYLCASSLRNPQVQDEQYFGPGTRLTVT.

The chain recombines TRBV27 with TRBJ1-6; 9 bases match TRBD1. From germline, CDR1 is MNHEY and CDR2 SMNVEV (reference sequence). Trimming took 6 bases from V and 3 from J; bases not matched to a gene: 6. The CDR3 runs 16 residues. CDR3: CASSLGQGYYNSPLHF. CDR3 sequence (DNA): TGTGCCAGCAGCTTGGGACAGGGATACTATAATTCACCCCTCCACTTT.

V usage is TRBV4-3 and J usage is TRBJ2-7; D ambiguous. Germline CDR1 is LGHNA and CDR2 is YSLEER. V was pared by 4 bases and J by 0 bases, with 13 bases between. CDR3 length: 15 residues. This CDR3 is CASSRHFLSSYEQYF. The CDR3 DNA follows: TGCGCCAGCAGCCGACACTTCCTGAGCTCCTACGAGCAGTACTTC.

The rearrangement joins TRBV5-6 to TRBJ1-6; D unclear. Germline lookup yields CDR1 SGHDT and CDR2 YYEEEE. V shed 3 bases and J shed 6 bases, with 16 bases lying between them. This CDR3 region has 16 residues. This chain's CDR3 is CASSWGEQKTNSPLHF. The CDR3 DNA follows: TGTGCCAGCAGCTGGGGAGAACAGAAAACTAATTCACCCCTCCACTTT.

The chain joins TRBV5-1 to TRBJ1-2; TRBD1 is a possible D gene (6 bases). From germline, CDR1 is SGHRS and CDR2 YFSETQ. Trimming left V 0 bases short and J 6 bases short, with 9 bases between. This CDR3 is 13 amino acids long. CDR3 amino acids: CASSLAAGDGYTF. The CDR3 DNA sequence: TGCGCCAGCAGCTTGGCCGCAGGGGATGGCTACACCTTC.

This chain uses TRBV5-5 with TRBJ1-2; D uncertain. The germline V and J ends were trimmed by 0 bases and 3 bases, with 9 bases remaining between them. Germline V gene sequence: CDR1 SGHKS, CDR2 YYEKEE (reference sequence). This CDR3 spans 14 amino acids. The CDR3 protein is CASSLGSLDYGYTF. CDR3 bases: TGTGCCAGCAGCTTGGGGAGCCTAGACTATGGCTACACCTTC.

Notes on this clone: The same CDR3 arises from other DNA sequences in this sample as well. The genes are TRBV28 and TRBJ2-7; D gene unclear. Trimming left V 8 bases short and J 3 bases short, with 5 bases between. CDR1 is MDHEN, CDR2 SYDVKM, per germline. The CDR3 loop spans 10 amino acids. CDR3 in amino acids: CASGNYEQYF. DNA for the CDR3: TGTGCCAGCGGAAACTACGAGCAGTACTTC.

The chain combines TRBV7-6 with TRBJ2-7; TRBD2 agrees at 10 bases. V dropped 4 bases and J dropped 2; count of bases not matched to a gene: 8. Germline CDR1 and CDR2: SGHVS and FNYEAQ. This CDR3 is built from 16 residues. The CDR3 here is CASSYSGTSAAYEQYF. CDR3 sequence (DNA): TGTGCCAGCAGCTACTCCGGGACTAGCGCGGCCTACGAGCAGTACTTC.

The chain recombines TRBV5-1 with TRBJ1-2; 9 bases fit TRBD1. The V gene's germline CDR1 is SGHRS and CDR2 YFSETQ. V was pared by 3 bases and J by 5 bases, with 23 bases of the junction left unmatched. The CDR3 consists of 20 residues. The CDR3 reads CASSSVTWIGQGKGQYGYTF. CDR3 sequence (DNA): TGCGCCAGCAGCTCCGTTACTTGGATCGGACAGGGGAAAGGGCAATATGGCTACACCTTC.

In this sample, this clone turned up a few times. The CDR3 sequence is CSASDSRYQETQYF. In nucleotides, the CDR3 is TGCAGCGCTTCGGACTCCAGGTACCAAGAGACCCAGTACTTC. This chain links TRBV29-1 with TRBJ2-5, with D possibly TRBD2 on 5 matching bases. V shed 7 bases and J shed 0 bases, with 15 bases lying between them. CDR3 length equals 14 residues. The V gene's germline CDR1 is SQVTM and CDR2 ANQGSEA.

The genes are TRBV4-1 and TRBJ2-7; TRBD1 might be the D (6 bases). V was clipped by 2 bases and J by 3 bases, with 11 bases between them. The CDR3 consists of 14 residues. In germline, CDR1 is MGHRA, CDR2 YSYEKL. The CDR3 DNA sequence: TGCGCCAGCAGCCAACCCGGACAGAACTACGAGCAGTACTTC. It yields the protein CASSQPGQNYEQYF.